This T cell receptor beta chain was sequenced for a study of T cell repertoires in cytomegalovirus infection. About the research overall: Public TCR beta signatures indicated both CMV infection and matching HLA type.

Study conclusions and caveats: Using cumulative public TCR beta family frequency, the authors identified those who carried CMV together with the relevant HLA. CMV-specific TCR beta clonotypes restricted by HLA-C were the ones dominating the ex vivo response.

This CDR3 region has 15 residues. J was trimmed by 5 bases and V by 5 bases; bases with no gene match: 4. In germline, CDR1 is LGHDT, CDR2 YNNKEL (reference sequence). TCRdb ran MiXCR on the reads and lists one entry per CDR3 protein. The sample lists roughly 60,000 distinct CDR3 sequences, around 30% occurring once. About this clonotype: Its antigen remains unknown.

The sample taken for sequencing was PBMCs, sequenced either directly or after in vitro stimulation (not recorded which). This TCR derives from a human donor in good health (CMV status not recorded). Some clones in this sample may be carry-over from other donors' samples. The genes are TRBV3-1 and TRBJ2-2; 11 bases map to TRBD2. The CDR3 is CASSKLAGETGELFF. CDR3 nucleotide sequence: TGTGCCAGCAGCAAACTAGCGGGGGAGACCGGGGAGCTGTTTTTT.